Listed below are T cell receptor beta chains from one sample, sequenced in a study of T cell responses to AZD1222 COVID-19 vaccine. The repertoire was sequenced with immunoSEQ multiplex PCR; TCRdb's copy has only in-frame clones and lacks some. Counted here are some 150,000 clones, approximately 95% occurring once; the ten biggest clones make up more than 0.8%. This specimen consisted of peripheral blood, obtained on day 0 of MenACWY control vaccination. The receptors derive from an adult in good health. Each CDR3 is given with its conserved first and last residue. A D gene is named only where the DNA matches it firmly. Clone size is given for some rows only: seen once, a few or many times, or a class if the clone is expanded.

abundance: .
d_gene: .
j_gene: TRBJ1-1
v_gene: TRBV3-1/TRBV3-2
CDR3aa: CASSQEGGLPEAFF
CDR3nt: TGTGCCAGCAGCCAAGAAGGCGGGCTGCCTGAAGCTTTCTTT

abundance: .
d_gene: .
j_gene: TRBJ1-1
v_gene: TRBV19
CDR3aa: CASSMGPGPWAAEAFF
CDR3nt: TGTGCCAGTAGTATGGGGCCGGGACCTTGGGCGGCTGAAGCTTTCTTT

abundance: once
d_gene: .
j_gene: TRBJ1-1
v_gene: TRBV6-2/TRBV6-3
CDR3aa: CASSYNRAGTEAFF
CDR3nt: TGTGCCAGCAGTTACAACCGGGCGGGCACTGAAGCTTTCTTT

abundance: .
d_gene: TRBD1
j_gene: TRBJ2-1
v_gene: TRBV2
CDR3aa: CASTLDRSYNEQFF
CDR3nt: TGTGCCAGCACTTTGGACAGGTCCTACAATGAGCAGTTCTTC

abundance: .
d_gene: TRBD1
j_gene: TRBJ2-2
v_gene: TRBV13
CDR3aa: CASSSPRGTTGELFF
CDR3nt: TGTGCCAGCAGCTCCCCCAGGGGGACCACCGGGGAGCTGTTTTTT

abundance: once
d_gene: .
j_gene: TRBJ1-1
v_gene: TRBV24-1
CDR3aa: CATSEGTPNTEAFF
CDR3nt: TGTGCCACCAGTGAGGGGACACCGAACACTGAAGCTTTCTTT

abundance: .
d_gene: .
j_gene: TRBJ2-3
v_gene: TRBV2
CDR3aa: CASRREGTDTQYF
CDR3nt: TGTGCCAGCAGACGGGAAGGAACAGATACGCAGTATTTT

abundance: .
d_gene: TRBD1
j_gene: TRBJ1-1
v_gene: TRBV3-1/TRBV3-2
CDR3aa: CASSHRDRGLVEAFF
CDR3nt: TGTGCCAGCAGCCACCGGGACAGGGGGCTGGTTGAAGCTTTCTTT

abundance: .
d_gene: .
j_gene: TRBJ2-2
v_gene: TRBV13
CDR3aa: CASSPGWGRGTGELFF
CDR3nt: TGTGCCAGCAGCCCCGGCTGGGGCCGGGGCACCGGGGAGCTGTTTTTT

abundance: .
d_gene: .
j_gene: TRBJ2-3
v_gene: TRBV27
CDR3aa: CASSLGGTRTDTQYF
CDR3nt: TGTGCCAGCAGTTTGGGTGGGACCCGCACAGATACGCAGTATTTT

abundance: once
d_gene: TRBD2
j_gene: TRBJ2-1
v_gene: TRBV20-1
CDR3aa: CSASIRGAYNEQFF
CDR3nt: TGCAGTGCTAGTATACGGGGGGCCTACAATGAGCAGTTCTTC

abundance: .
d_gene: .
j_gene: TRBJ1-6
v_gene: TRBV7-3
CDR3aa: CASSSGQNGNSPLHF
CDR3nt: TGTGCCAGCAGCAGTGGACAGAATGGTAATTCACCCCTCCACTTT

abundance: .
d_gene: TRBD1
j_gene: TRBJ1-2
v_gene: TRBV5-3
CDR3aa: CARSGVRRGLRYYGYTF
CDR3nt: TGTGCCAGAAGCGGAGTCCGCAGGGGGCTTAGGTACTATGGCTACACCTTC

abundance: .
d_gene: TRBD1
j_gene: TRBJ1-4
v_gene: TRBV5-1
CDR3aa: CASSLEGTGEKLFF
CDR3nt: TGCGCCAGCAGCTTGGAAGGGACAGGGGAAAAACTGTTTTTT

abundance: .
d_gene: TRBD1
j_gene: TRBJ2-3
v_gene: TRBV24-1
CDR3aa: CATSDFWQGVDTQYF
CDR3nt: TGTGCCACCAGTGATTTTTGGCAGGGGGTGGATACGCAGTATTTT

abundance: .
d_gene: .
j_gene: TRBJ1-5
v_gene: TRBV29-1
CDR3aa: CSVETNSNQPQHF
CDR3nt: TGCAGCGTTGAAACGAATAGCAATCAGCCCCAGCATTTT

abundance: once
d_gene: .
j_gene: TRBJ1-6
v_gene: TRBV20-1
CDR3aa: CSASRSSNYNSPLHF
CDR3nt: TGCAGTGCTAGTCGATCAAGTAACTATAATTCACCCCTCCACTTT

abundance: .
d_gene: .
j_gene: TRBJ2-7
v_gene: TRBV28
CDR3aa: CASSPSLSMTHEQYF
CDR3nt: TGTGCCAGCAGTCCCTCACTGTCGATGACCCACGAGCAGTACTTC

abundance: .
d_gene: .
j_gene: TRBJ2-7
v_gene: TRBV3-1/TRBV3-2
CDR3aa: CASSQLLGSSYEQYF
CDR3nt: TGTGCCAGCAGCCAATTATTAGGGTCCTCCTACGAGCAGTACTTC

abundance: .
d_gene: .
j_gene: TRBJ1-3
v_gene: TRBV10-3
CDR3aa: CATLKGNTIYF
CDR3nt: TGTGCCACCCTGAAGGGAAACACCATATATTTT

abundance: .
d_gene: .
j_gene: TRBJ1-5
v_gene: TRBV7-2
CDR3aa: CASSPRDGRTNSNQPQHF
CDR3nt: TGTGCCAGCAGCCCCCGGGACGGCCGGACTAATAGCAATCAGCCCCAGCATTTT

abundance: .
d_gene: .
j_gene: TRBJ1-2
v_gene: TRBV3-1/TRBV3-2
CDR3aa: CASSPEQGNYYGYTF
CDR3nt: TGTGCCAGCAGCCCCGAACAGGGTAACTACTATGGCTACACCTTC

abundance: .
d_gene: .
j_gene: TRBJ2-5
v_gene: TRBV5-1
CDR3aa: CASSPSPGQETQYF
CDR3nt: TGCGCCAGCAGCCCGAGTCCAGGACAAGAGACCCAGTACTTC

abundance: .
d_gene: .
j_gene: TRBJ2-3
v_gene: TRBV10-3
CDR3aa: CAISESVGPDTQYF
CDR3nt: TGTGCCATCAGTGAGTCGGTGGGGCCAGATACGCAGTATTTT

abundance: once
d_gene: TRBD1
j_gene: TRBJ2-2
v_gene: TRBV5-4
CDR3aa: CASSVRQGVRTGELFF
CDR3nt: TGTGCCAGCAGCGTAAGACAGGGGGTCCGCACCGGGGAGCTGTTTTTT

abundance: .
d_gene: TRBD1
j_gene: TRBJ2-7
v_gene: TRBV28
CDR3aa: CASREDRAIYEQYF
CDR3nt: TGTGCCAGCAGGGAAGACAGGGCTATCTACGAGCAGTACTTC

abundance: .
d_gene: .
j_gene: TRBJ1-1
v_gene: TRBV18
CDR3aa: CASSDVMGQTEAFF
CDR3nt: TGTGCCAGCTCAGATGTAATGGGGCAGACTGAAGCTTTCTTT

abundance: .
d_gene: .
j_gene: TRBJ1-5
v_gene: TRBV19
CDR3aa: CASSAWREWNQPQHF
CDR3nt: TGTGCCAGTAGTGCTTGGAGGGAATGGAATCAGCCCCAGCATTTT

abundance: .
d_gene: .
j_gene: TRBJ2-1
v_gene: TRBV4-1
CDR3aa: CASSQEPPEHLPNEQFF
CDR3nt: TGCGCCAGCAGCCAAGAACCCCCAGAACACCTACCCAATGAGCAGTTCTTC

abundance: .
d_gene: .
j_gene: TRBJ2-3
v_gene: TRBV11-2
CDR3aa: CASSHTDTQYF
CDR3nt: TGTGCCAGCAGCCACACAGATACGCAGTATTTT

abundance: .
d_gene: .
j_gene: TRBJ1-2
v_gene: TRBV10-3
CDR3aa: CAIQGGANYGYTF
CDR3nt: TGTGCCATCCAGGGTGGGGCTAACTATGGCTACACCTTC

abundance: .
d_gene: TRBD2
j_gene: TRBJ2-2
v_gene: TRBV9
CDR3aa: CASSVAGGEELFF
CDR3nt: TGTGCCAGCAGCGTAGCGGGGGGTGAAGAGCTGTTTTTT

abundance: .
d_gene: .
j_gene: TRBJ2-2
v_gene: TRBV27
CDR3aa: CASSFAQNTGELFF
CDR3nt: TGTGCCAGCAGTTTCGCACAGAACACCGGGGAGCTGTTTTTT

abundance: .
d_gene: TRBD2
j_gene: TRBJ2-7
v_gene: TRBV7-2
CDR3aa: CASSLLTSGFYEQYF
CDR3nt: TGTGCCAGCAGCTTATTGACTAGCGGATTCTACGAGCAGTACTTC

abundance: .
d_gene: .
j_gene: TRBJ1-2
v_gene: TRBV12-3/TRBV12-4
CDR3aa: CASSTTDGYGYTF
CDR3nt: TGTGCCAGCAGTACGACAGATGGCTATGGCTACACCTTC

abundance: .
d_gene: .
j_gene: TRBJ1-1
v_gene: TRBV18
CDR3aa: CASSPIPPGNTEAFF
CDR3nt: TGTGCCAGCTCACCTATCCCGCCGGGGAACACTGAAGCTTTCTTT

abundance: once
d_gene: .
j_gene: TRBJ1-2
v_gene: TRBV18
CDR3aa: CASSPPGDNLYGYTF
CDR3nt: TGTGCCAGCTCACCACCGGGGGACAATCTCTATGGCTACACCTTC

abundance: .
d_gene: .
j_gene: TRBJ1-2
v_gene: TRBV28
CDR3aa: CASSLIDLSYTF
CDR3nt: TGTGCCAGCAGTTTAATAGACCTGAGCTACACCTTC

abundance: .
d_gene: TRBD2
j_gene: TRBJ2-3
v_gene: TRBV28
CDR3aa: CASSFSRLASGIINTQYF
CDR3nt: TGTGCCAGCAGTTTCTCCCGACTAGCTAGCGGGATCATAAATACGCAGTATTTT

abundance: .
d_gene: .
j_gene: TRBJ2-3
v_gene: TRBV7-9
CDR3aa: CASSSQIAQYF
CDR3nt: TGTGCCAGCAGCTCGCAGATAGCGCAGTATTTT